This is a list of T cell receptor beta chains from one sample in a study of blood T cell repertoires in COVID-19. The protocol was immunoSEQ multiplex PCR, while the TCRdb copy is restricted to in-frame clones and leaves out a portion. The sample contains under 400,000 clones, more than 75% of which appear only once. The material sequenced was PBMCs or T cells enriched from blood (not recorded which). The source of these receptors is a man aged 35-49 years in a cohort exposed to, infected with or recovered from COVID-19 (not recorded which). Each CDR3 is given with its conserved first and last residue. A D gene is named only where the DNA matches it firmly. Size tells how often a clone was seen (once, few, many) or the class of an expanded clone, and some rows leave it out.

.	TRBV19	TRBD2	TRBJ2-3	CASRLAVSTDTQYF	TGTGCCAGTAGACTAGCGGTGAGCACAGATACGCAGTATTTT
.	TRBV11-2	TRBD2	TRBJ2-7	CASSPHHGLARRSSYEQYF	TGTGCCAGCAGCCCCCACCACGGACTAGCGCGGCGAAGCTCCTACGAGCAGTACTTC
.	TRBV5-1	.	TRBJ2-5	CASTYSFYETQYF	TGCGCCAGCACGTATAGCTTTTACGAGACCCAGTACTTC
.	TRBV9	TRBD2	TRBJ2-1	CASSVTLGRTPNEQFF	TGTGCCAGCAGCGTCACCCTCGGGAGGACCCCCAATGAGCAGTTCTTC
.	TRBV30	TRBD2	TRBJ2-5	CAWSPGTKETQYF	TGTGCCTGGAGCCCCGGGACTAAAGAGACCCAGTACTTC
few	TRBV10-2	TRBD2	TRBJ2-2	CASSVLAVITGELFF	TGCGCCAGCAGTGTACTAGCGGTTATCACCGGGGAGCTGTTTTTT
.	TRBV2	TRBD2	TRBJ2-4	CASRRGGSGKNIQYF	TGTGCCAGCAGGAGGGGCGGGAGTGGCAAAAACATTCAGTACTTC
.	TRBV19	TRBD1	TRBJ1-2	CASSIEGGTGAISGYTF	TGTGCCAGTAGTATCGAAGGGGGGACAGGGGCGATATCTGGCTACACCTTC
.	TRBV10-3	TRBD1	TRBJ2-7	CAIRTGFEQYF	TGTGCCATCAGGACAGGGTTCGAGCAGTACTTC
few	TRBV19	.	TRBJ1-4	CASSRSNLNEKLFF	TGTGCCAGTAGTAGGTCTAACCTTAATGAAAAACTGTTTTTT
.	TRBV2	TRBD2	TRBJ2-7	CASRGLAGVHEQYF	TGTGCCAGCAGGGGACTAGCGGGAGTTCACGAGCAGTACTTC
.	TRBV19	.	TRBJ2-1	CASSMDRDNEQFF	TGTGCCAGTAGTATGGACAGAGACAATGAGCAGTTCTTC
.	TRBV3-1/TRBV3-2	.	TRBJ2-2	CASSQDPAAVPGELFF	TGTGCCAGCAGCCAAGATCCTGCGGCGGTCCCCGGGGAGCTGTTTTTT
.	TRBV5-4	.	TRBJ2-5	CASSLNSGSRETQYF	TGTGCCAGCAGCTTGAACTCAGGAAGCAGGGAGACCCAGTACTTC
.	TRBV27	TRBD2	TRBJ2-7	CASSRLAGGNRNLREQYF	TGTGCCAGCAGCCGACTAGCGGGAGGCAACCGTAACCTACGGGAGCAGTACTTC
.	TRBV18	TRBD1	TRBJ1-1	CASSAQGAGDTEAFF	TGTGCCAGCTCAGCACAGGGGGCTGGCGACACTGAAGCTTTCTTT